The rows below give T cell receptor beta chains drawn from one sample of a study of cytotoxic CD8 clonotypes in ibrutinib-treated CLL. TCRdb keeps only in-frame clones here, not all; method: immunoSEQ multiplex PCR. The sample consists of over 140,000 clones, 70% to 90% of them appearing once. The sequencing used PBMCs, collected after 36 months of ibrutinib treatment. The source is a human donor with chronic lymphocytic leukemia. CDR3s leave out the opening cysteine and the closing phenylalanine or tryptophan. The order of the fields is J gene, clone size, V gene, CDR3 protein. Some rows have no size entry. The others give once, few or many, or a class for an expanded clone.

TRBJ1-4	NA	TRBV7-9	ASSLFTATNEKLF
TRBJ1-2	once	TRBV2	ASSEPRGHHYGYT
TRBJ2-5	NA	TRBV4-1	ASSQGQVYQETQY
TRBJ2-1	NA	TRBV15	ATSSGQRLVEQF
TRBJ2-6	NA	TRBV11-2	ASSRIAGARLANVLT
TRBJ2-1	once	TRBV1	TSSRTLPRLAGGQGYNEQF
TRBJ1-6	NA	TRBV28	ASSLDDWGLSGSPLH
TRBJ1-5	NA	TRBV27	ASSFFWGEGQPQH
TRBJ1-5	NA	TRBV18	ASSPGANQPQH
TRBJ1-2	NA	TRBV16	ASSPDSNYGYT
TRBJ1-1	NA	TRBV28	ASTPPGLVKEAF
TRBJ2-3	NA	TRBV5-8	ASSLPGGVSTDTQY
TRBJ1-1	few	TRBV10-3	AISDPPGQGNTEAF
TRBJ1-5	NA	TRBV18	ASSPQGRGNQPQH
TRBJ1-3	NA	TRBV6-9	ASSYRDRGPNTIY
TRBJ2-5	NA	TRBV19	ASSSSGGGETQY
TRBJ2-7	few	TRBV4-1	ASSPVRDVPYEQY
TRBJ2-1	NA	TRBV5-8	ASSFGLAPNSEQF
TRBJ1-1	few	TRBV28	ASSLDRGRMDTEAF
TRBJ2-1	NA	TRBV29-1	SAKAGLHEQF
TRBJ2-7	NA	TRBV7-8	ASSLYRDRVYEQY
TRBJ2-7	NA	TRBV7-9	ASSLGPGGLIYEQY
TRBJ2-7	NA	TRBV15	ATSNGRGPDEQY
TRBJ2-1	few	TRBV27	ASSPQGRGNYNEQF
TRBJ2-7	once	TRBV11-3	ASSLPKGTGEDEQY
TRBJ2-2	NA	TRBV30	AWSILHRAGELF
TRBJ2-1	NA	TRBV6-1	ASSERTGTGLNEQF
TRBJ2-3	NA	TRBV7-3	ASSPNGRGGSTDTQY
TRBJ1-2	NA	TRBV11-2	ASGTWLPTRGYGYT
TRBJ2-7	once	TRBV9	ASSTQGLAGGYEQY
TRBJ1-5	NA	TRBV5-4	ASSLEGGNQPQH
TRBJ2-1	NA	TRBV7-9	ASSEGLYNEQF
TRBJ2-3	NA	TRBV4-2	ASSQDGAGTDTQY
TRBJ1-3	NA	TRBV6-6	ASSYSGQGAGNTIY
TRBJ1-5	NA	TRBV11-2	ASSLDSNQPQH
TRBJ2-5	NA	TRBV6-6	ASLRGLVQETQY
TRBJ2-1	NA	TRBV6-5	ASRLAGGNEQF
TRBJ1-2	NA	TRBV4-2	ASSQDWDSYYGYT
TRBJ1-5	NA	TRBV30	AWGTGGHSQPQH
TRBJ1-5	NA	TRBV30	AWSIPGSNQPQH
TRBJ2-4	NA	TRBV10-2	ASSEGAGVRAKNIQY
TRBJ2-4	NA	TRBV19	ASSILGNIQY
TRBJ1-6	NA	TRBV27	ASRDRGVSPLH
TRBJ2-7	NA	TRBV28	ASRTSGGSYEQY
TRBJ2-7	NA	TRBV7-9	ASSPPLGDEQY
TRBJ2-7	NA	TRBV14	ASSLGGGSYEQY